This T cell receptor beta chain was obtained from a study of regulatory T cells in long-lasting Graves disease. The study, taken as a whole, reports: It was possible that the small sample size reduced accuracy.

Through Arm-PCR of CDR3 regions and iRepertoire HTBI primers, TCR beta libraries were built. TCRdb re-called the multiplex PCR reads with MiXCR, one entry per CDR3 protein. The sample shows roughly 500,000 distinct CDR3 sequences, roughly 21% of them seen only once. The sample's time point: persistent/refractory GD, antithyroid drugs over 5 years with positive TRAb. After RNA was extracted from PBMCs, the TCR library was made from it. From each patient, nine milliliters of peripheral blood was drawn and collected into an EDTA anticoagulant tube. The CDR3 length is 13 residues. V was clipped by 7 bases and J by 7 bases; unmatched bases: 6. The germline gives CDR1 MDHEN, CDR2 SYDVKM. At least ten counts were recorded for this clonotype. Its antigen is not known.

The TCR originated in a female donor with Graves disease. The chain is built from TRBV28 and TRBJ1-1; 10 nucleotides align to TRBD1. This material consisted of peripheral blood mononuclear cells (PBMCs), taken when the disease was refractory, from a patient treated with antithyroid drugs. CDR3 bases: TGTGCCAGCATCGACGGACAGGGGGGTGAAGCTTTCTTT. It translates to CASIDGQGGEAFF.